This entry features one T cell receptor beta chain sequence. Its binding antigen is unknown. No clone much larger than this one lies a single base away; base qualities are absent. In total, approximately 690 healthy bone marrow donors made up the cohort. At the time of sampling, every cohort member was nominally healthy, though immune exposures that went unrecorded were likely present. The donor tested CMV seronegative and was one of the 352 seronegative cohort members. A peripheral blood sample was provided by each donor, and peripheral blood mononuclear cells were used for TCR beta sequencing. Genomic DNA extraction from the blood cell samples was performed with the Qiagen DNeasy Blood Extraction Kit. Preparation of the library involved the immunoSEQ multiplex PCR assay. For the multiplex PCR, a mixture combining 60 forward primers for TCR Vbeta segments and 13 reverse primers for TCR Jbeta segments was used. A multiplex PCR assay on genomic DNA amplified the CDR3 region of rearranged TCR beta genes. The Illumina HiSeq System was used to sequence the amplified TCR beta libraries as 87-base-pair reads. The paper's processing steps were these. A later analysis tallied about 77 million unique TCR beta chains across the 666 repertoires, and around 12 million of those chains were shared by two or more donors. Raw reads were error-corrected and collapsed into unique sequences with a nearest-neighbor algorithm that merged closely related sequences to remove PCR and sequencing errors. To assign V, D and J gene segments, CDR3 sequences were aligned to IMGT reference sequences. For a sequence to be retained, a match of at least six nucleotides was required to both a V gene segment and a J gene segment. Rearrangements were called productive when the CDR3 lacked stop codons and stayed in frame with V and J; all others were non-productive. Following IMGT convention, CDR3 was defined as the stretch from the second conserved V-encoded cysteine to the conserved J-encoded phenylalanine. The earlier analysis of about 590 of the donors excluded sequences that lacked an unambiguous match to a single V gene segment. In an earlier analysis of around 600 of the donors, V segments were called functional above 56.7% productive rearrangements and were called segregating when the between-donor standard deviation exceeded 5%. To diagnose cytomegalovirus status from the catalog of TCR beta chain sequences, a statistical classification framework was built. In a later analysis, V and J genes were assigned by comparing TCR nucleotide sequences against IMGT/GENE-DB human TR gene sequences. Using the TCRdist pipeline, a later analysis assigned CDR3 sequences along with most-parsimonious VDJ recombination scenarios. A later analysis defined each TCR beta chain by its CDR3 amino acid sequence plus V-gene family, and excluded reads lacking a unique V-gene family. As a way to deal with suspected cross-contamination and a sequencing artifact, a later analysis dropped over 550 nucleotide sequences that were highly shared and had low generation probability. In a later analysis, a clonal expansion index for each public chain was calculated from normalized within-repertoire ranks of inferred template counts. Generation probabilities in a later analysis came from a VDJ recombination model fitted to out-of-frame rearrangements, and those results were checked against IGoR. In a later analysis, TCR-TCR, TCR-HLA and TCR-CMV co-occurrence was scored with hypergeometric tests, and a repertoire-size bias correction was applied to TCR pairs. False discovery rates were estimated in a later analysis by permuting HLA or CMV assignments 20 times. In a later analysis, co-occurring TCRs were grouped using DBSCAN, and TCRdist sequence similarity was added for clustering within HLA-allele-positive subsets. Repertoires with fewer than 30,000 or more than 120,000 public chains were left out of co-occurrence clustering, as were four to six repertoires with anomalous nucleotide sharing. Imported from immuneACCESS, the table was reduced by TCRdb to in-frame sequences with V and J called. These copies leave out some clones; in studies compared against another copy, an unresolved V gene accounts for under half, and the cause of the remainder is not known. V and J calls and clone size follow that table, whereas D and trimming were derived from the DNA. This sample lists about 180,000 clones; roughly 82% were detected once. The leading ten clones occupy roughly 1.4% of the sample.

This sample was taken from a study of cytomegalovirus exposure and HLA in healthy donors (dated by TCRdb to 2016 to 2017). A note on the overall study: An earlier analysis of roughly 570 of the donors reported around 280 Gb of sequence data and around 110 million unique TCR beta sequences obtained from roughly 180 million T cells. Typing coverage varied by locus: roughly 629-640 donors for A, B, C, DRB1 and DQB1; 522 for DQA1; about 600 for DPA1; approximately 490 for DPB1. Among roughly 400 genotyped donors of the cohort, an average of approximately 200,000 unique TCR beta nucleotide sequences was sequenced per donor, of which about 19% were non-productive. Every discovery cohort repertoire had been produced on one sequencing platform. A separate validation cohort of over a hundred different subjects was used in addition to the 666-subject first cohort. The study aimed to test whether cataloging public T cell receptors could reveal signatures of past pathogen exposure. To study patterns of TCR occurrence, a later analysis re-analyzed previously published TCR beta repertoires from 666 donors and added high-resolution HLA genotyping. The later analysis used no new phenotypic data to find candidate immune exposures, relying instead on TCR beta sequences and their occurrence across donors. The study combined high-throughput TCR immunosequencing, statistical association of individual TCRs with disease status, and machine learning to predict cytomegalovirus infection status. A later genetic analysis took genome-wide SNP genotypes for about three fifths of the 666 donors and used that subset as a discovery cohort. Donor age, sex, ethnicity and CMV serostatus were compiled alongside the repertoire data. The study profiled the T cell repertoires of more than 500 subjects by immunosequencing and related them to cytomegalovirus serostatus. To decide whether each TCR beta V gene segment behaved as functional or pseudogenic, an earlier analysis of some 600 of the donors relied on high-throughput TCR beta sequencing. Among the roughly 400 genotyped donors, around 81% belonged to the genetic ancestry cluster associated with self-reported Caucasian donors. Roughly five DR-DQ haplotypes were treated as single units for association and clustering because of strong linkage in the cohort. Both class I and class II loci were covered by HLA typing, at four-digit resolution. Approximately 330 gigabases of sequencing data and around 80 million unique TCR sequences made up an early release that covered 640 HLA-typed donors. General conclusions and limits of the study: The classifier was reported to diagnose cytomegalovirus status with high specificity and sensitivity in both the original and validation cohorts. A later genetic analysis reported fewer N-insertions in productive TCRs among donors in an Asian-associated ancestry cluster than the roughly 700-donor mean. An association between a missense DCLRE1C variant and V-gene and J-gene trimming of TCR beta chains was found in a later genetic analysis and replicated in an independent cohort. Around 16 rarely observed V segments, including chromosome 9 orphons, were excluded from the earlier analysis of some 590 of the donors because counts were too low. According to a later analysis, parvovirus B19, influenza, CMV and Epstein-Barr virus appeared linked to several top co-occurrence clusters. A later analysis found that HLA-associated TCR beta chains were more clonally expanded and had lower generation probabilities than equally common non-associated chains. Only TCR beta chains were sequenced in this cohort, and the absence of alpha or paired-chain data limited detectable features. In vitro tests confirmed that a few of the cytomegalovirus-associated TCR beta chains recognize cytomegalovirus antigens. Some IMGT-functional V segments, including TRBV6-2 and TRBV6-3, could not be told apart with the 87-base-pair reads, so those segments were excluded. The authors suggested that the approach could potentially be extended to other disease states and immunological phenotypes. Immune exposure information for the cohort was limited to CMV serostatus. Broadly in line with IMGT annotations, most TCR beta V segments showed up in productive rearrangements about 87% or about 30% of the time in an earlier analysis of around 550 of the donors. Because HLA typing was unavailable for some donors at each locus, only the typed subset was used in association tests. At a false discovery rate of 0.05, a later analysis linked under 20,000 TCR beta sequences to specific HLA alleles. Correlated functional status among segregating V segments might be attributable to linkage disequilibrium, but an unknown experimental factor could not be ruled out. A further reported finding was that TCR beta sequences accurately predicted the HLA-A and HLA-B alleles for most subjects in the first cohort. The study listed 150 to 200 TCR beta chains as associated with cytomegalovirus. According to a later analysis, TCR association rates differed among HLA loci, with DRB1 alleles showing the most associated TCRs and HLA-C alleles showing the fewest. A cluster of highly shared sequence variants was judged likely to represent a technical artifact of the sequencing pipeline. Most TCR sequences were seen in very few donors, while some public TCRs were found in many individuals. A later analysis found that most CMV-associated TCR beta chains appeared HLA-restricted, with HLA associations seemingly driven largely by CMV exposure. Sequencing depth was assumed to be roughly uniform across donors in the presence/absence analyses, though that assumption may not hold. Strong co-occurrence of HLA alleles, especially DR and DQ, made assigning TCR associations to individual alleles difficult.

Inclusive of the bounding cysteine and phenylalanine, the CDR3 is 13 residues long. Only the CDR3 DNA stays, 39 bases, in frame from base 1. The germline V end is reduced by 4 bases and the J end by 10 bases; junction bases left unmatched: 3. The germline V gene (reference sequence) supplies CDR1 SGHNT and CDR2 YYREEE. This TCR was recovered from a man aged 40-55 years in good health and CMV-seronegative. The sequenced sample was PBMCs. The chain uses TRBV5-4 and TRBJ2-1; TRBD2 matches 12 bases in the middle. The DNA sequence is TGTGCCAGCAGCCTCGGACTAGCGGGGGAGCAGTTCTTC. It is translated as CASSLGLAGEQFF.